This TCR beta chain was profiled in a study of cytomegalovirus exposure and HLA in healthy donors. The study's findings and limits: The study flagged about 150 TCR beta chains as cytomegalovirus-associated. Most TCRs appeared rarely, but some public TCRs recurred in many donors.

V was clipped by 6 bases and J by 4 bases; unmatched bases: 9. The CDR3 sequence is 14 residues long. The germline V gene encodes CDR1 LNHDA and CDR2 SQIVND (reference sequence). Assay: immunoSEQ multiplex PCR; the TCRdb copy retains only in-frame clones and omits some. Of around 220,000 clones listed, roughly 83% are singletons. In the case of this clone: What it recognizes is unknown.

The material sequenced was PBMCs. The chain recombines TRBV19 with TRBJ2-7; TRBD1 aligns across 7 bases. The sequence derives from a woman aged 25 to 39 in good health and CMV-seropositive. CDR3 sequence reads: CASRASNRGYEQYF. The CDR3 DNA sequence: TGTGCCAGTAGGGCCTCGAACAGGGGATACGAGCAGTACTTC.